Below are 28 T cell receptor beta chains sequenced from a single sample in a study of patients and donors after allogeneic stem cell transplantation. TCRdb recomputed calls from the RT-PCR reads with MiXCR, one row per CDR3 protein. The sample records some 960,000 distinct CDR3 sequences, about a sixth being singletons. The sequencing input was blood, either unsorted or a sorted T cell fraction (not recorded which). The receptors originated from a human donor who was either an allogeneic HSCT recipient or a stem cell or donor lymphocyte infusion donor (not recorded which). It is not recorded whose cells these are; they may come from a transplant donor.

CDR3 sequence (DNA): TGCAGCGTTGAGACAGGGGGCATGGATACGCAGTATTTT. Protein sequence: CSVETGGMDTQYF. The chain joins TRBV29-1 to TRBJ2-3; 10 bases line up with TRBD1. This CDR3 spans 13 amino acids. The germline CDR1 and CDR2 sequences are SQVTM and ANQGSEA. Germline trimming cut 3 bases from V and 6 bases from J; bases unmatched to any gene: 3.

The sample holds a few counts of this clonotype. J is TRBJ2-7 and V is TRBV6-5; D ambiguous. The CDR3 is made up of 15 amino acids. Germline lookup yields CDR1 MNHEY and CDR2 SVGAGI. V shed 2 bases and J shed 4 bases, with 15 bases lying between them. The CDR3 here is CASSYGGPVGYEQYF. As DNA, the CDR3 is TGTGCCAGCAGTTACGGTGGTCCGGTCGGGTACGAGCAGTACTTC.

This clonotype was seen a few times. This chain uses TRBV29-1 with TRBJ2-3; D uncertain. V lost 7 bases to trimming and J lost 1 base, with 15 bases between them. CDR1 is SQVTM, CDR2 ANQGSEA, per germline. The CDR3 has 14 amino acids. The CDR3 coding sequence is TGCAGCGGCCGGTCGGGTTTAGGCACAGATACGCAGTATTTT. It translates to CSGRSGLGTDTQYF.

The V gene is TRBV20-1, the J gene TRBJ1-2, with 8 bases fitting TRBD1. The V gene end was trimmed by 6 bases and the J gene end by 0 bases; junction bases not matched to a gene: 6. Germline CDR1 reads DFQATT; CDR2 reads SNEGSKA (reference sequence). The CDR3 is 14 residues long. The CDR3 region is CSALDRATNYGYTF. For the CDR3, the DNA is TGCAGTGCCCTGGACAGGGCGACTAACTATGGCTACACCTTC.

This clonotype was detected many times. J is TRBJ2-2 and V is TRBV5-1; tentative D call: TRBD2 (6 bases). The V and J ends lost 2 bases and 7 bases respectively, with 18 bases between them. This CDR3 region has 16 residues. The germline gives CDR1 SGHRS, CDR2 YFSETQ. Here the CDR3 reads CASSLGWRGRDGELFF. Here the CDR3 DNA reads TGCGCCAGCAGCTTAGGCTGGCGGGGAAGGGACGGGGAGCTGTTTTTT.

This clonotype came up a few times. This chain links TRBV29-1 with TRBJ1-1, with a tentative D call TRBD1 (5 bases). V lost 6 bases, J lost 7 bases, and 21 bases lay in between. This CDR3 comprises 14 residues. Germline CDR1 SQVTM, CDR2 ANQGSEA. CDR3: CSVAGLGGAFEAFF. Written as DNA, the CDR3 is TGCAGCGTCGCTGGTCTGGGGGGAGCCTTTGAAGCTTTCTTT.

The gene calls are TRBV15 and TRBJ1-1, with D perhaps TRBD1 (5 bases). Germline CDR1 is LNHNV and CDR2 is YYDKDF (reference sequence). The V gene lost 0 bases and the J gene lost 4 bases, with 12 bases spanning the gap. The CDR3 has 15 amino acids. The DNA of the CDR3 is TGTGCCACCAGCAGAGATTTGGCAGGGCGCACTGAAGCTTTCTTT. It specifies CATSRDLAGRTEAFF.

The gene calls are TRBV7-9 and TRBJ2-3; 8 bases map to TRBD2. Per germline, CDR1 SEHNR and CDR2 FQNEAQ (reference sequence). CDR3 length equals 16 residues. The V and J ends lost 0 bases and 5 bases, in that order; junction bases with no gene match: 7. The CDR3 loop reads CASSLANGGRRDTQYF. In nucleotides, the CDR3 is TGTGCCAGCAGCTTAGCGAACGGCGGGAGGAGAGATACGCAGTATTTT.

The chain couples TRBV7-7 to TRBJ2-1; D may be TRBD2 (6 bases). The germline CDR1 and CDR2 sequences are SSHAT and FNYEAQ (reference sequence). The CDR3 totals 16 residues. Trimming shortened V by 1 base and J by 5 bases, and 15 bases separated the two germline ends. CDR3 nucleotides: TGTGCCAGCAGCTTAGTGGCGACCGGGAGCAACAATGAGCAGTTCTTC. It translates to CASSLVATGSNNEQFF.

This clonotype has a handful of counts. The CDR3 DNA is TGTGCCAGCAGCCTCACTCGGAGCAGATCGTTTGAAGCTTTCTTT. It yields the protein CASSLTRSRSFEAFF. The genes are TRBV3-1 and TRBJ1-1; D not certain. The V gene lost 4 bases and the J gene lost 7 bases, with 19 bases spanning the gap. The CDR3 spans 15 residues. In germline, CDR1 is LGHDT, CDR2 YNNKEL (reference sequence). Full variable domain (missing parts from reference TRBV3-1 and TRBJ1-1): DTAVSQTPKYLVTQMGNDKSIKCEQNLGHDTMYWYKQDSKKFLKIMFSYNNKELIINETVPNRFSPKSPDKAHLNLHINSLELGDSAVYFCASSLTRSRSFEAFFGQGTRLTVV.

The CDR3 bases are TGTGCCAGCAGTGTGGGACAGGGGGCTGAAGCTTTCTTT. It encodes CASSVGQGAEAFF. The chain links TRBV6-1 to TRBJ1-1; 11 bases map to TRBD1. Germline V gene data show CDR1 as MNHNS and CDR2 as SASEGT. The CDR3 is made up of 13 amino acids. Trimming removed 4 bases from V and 6 bases from J; junction bases left unmatched: 1.

This clonotype was counted a few times. The chain uses TRBV15 and TRBJ1-1, with D uncertain. Germline V lookup: CDR1 LNHNV, CDR2 YYDKDF (reference sequence). The CDR3 contains 14 residues. V was trimmed by 0 bases and J by 2 bases, leaving 7 bases between them. CDR3 loop: CATSRDRENTEAFF. DNA of the CDR3: TGTGCCACCAGCAGAGATCGGGAAAACACTGAAGCTTTCTTT.

This clonotype was recorded a few times. This rearrangement joins TRBV12-3 or TRBV12-4 to TRBJ2-1; possible D gene TRBD2, 7 bases. The CDR3 sequence is 15 residues long. Trimming shortened V by 2 bases and J by 4 bases, and 12 bases separated the two germline ends. The CDR3, as DNA: TGTGCCAGCAGTTTACGGCGGGGGACATACAATGAGCAGTTCTTC. This codes for CASSLRRGTYNEQFF.

The J gene is TRBJ2-5, the V gene TRBV11-1; TRBD2 agrees at 14 bases. This CDR3 spans 19 amino acids. The germline gives CDR1 SGHAT, CDR2 FQDESV (reference sequence). V lost 6 bases, J lost 2 bases, and 14 bases stayed unmatched. This CDR3 reads CASSSIRTSGGIHQETQYF. CDR3 in DNA: TGTGCCAGCAGTTCCATAAGGACTAGCGGGGGGATCCATCAAGAGACCCAGTACTTC.

The CDR3 region has the DNA TGCAGTGCAAGACAGGGGACCGCTGGAAACACCATATATTTT. It translates to CSARQGTAGNTIYF. The gene calls are TRBV20-1 and TRBJ1-3; 8 bases line up with TRBD1. CDR3 length: 14 residues. The V gene's germline CDR1 is DFQATT and CDR2 SNEGSKA (reference sequence). V shed 6 bases, J shed 2 bases, and the junction held 6 bases outside the gene matches.

In its sample, this clonotype was seen a few times. The chain employs TRBV7-2 and TRBJ2-1; 7 bases agree with TRBD2. Losses at the gene ends were 1 base for V and 1 base for J; bases not matched to a gene: 4. From germline, CDR1 is SGHTA and CDR2 FQGNSA. CDR3 size: 16 residues. This CDR3 reads CASSLVIGGSYNEQFF. The CDR3, as DNA: TGTGCCAGCAGCTTAGTAATCGGGGGGTCCTACAATGAGCAGTTCTTC.

This clonotype was recorded many times. The rearrangement joins TRBV29-1 to TRBJ2-5; D gene uncertain. The CDR3 sequence is 9 residues long. Germline loops: CDR1 SQVTM, CDR2 ANQGSEA. V dropped 0 bases and J dropped 7 bases, with 0 bases sitting between them. In DNA form, the CDR3 reads TGCAGCGTTGAAGAGACCCAGTACTTC. It specifies CSVEETQYF. The complete variable domain, with remaining parts taken from reference TRBV29-1 and TRBJ2-5, reads SAVISQKPSRDICQRGTSLTIQCQVDSQVTMMFWYRQQPGQSLTLIATANQGSEATYESGFVIDKFPISRPNLTFSTLTVSNMSPEDSSIYLCSVEETQYFGPGTRLLVL.

The V and J genes are TRBV12-3 or TRBV12-4 and TRBJ2-7; D ambiguous. V shed 3 bases and J shed 5 bases, with 11 bases lying between them. The CDR3 sequence is 13 residues long. Here the CDR3 reads CASSFVPKNEQYF. In DNA, the CDR3 is TGTGCCAGCAGTTTCGTCCCGAAAAACGAGCAGTACTTC.

The V call is TRBV5-1, the J call TRBJ2-1; 8 bases map to TRBD2. The CDR3 length is 15 residues. The V segment lost 4 bases and the J segment 8 bases; nucleotides outside the gene matches: 11. CDR1 is SGHRS, CDR2 YFSETQ, per germline. DNA of the CDR3: TGCGCCAGCAGCACTCTCCAGCGGGAGTTAGATGAGCAGTTCTTC. This translates into CASSTLQRELDEQFF.

The V gene is TRBV25-1, the J gene TRBJ1-4, with TRBD1 matching 9 bases. The CDR3 loop spans 14 amino acids. V dropped 7 bases and J dropped 4; count of bases not matched to a gene: 4. Germline V CDR1 and CDR2: MGHDK, SYGVNS. Here the CDR3 DNA reads TGTGCCAGCAAACAGGGGGCTAATAATGAAAAACTGTTTTTT. This encodes CASKQGANNEKLFF. The full variable domain, rest sourced from reference TRBV25-1 and TRBJ1-4, is EADIYQTPRYLVIGTGKKITLECSQTMGHDKMYWYQQDPGMELHLIHYSYGVNSTEKGDLSSESTVSRIRTEHFPLTLESARPSHTSQYLCASKQGANNEKLFFGSGTQLSVL.

This rearrangement joins TRBV6-1 to TRBJ2-5, with 12 bases identical to TRBD2. Germline V gene data show CDR1 as MNHNS and CDR2 as SASEGT. V lost 6 bases and J lost 1; bases outside the gene matches: 3. The CDR3 spans 15 residues. CDR3 amino acids: CASRRTSGVQETQYF. The CDR3, as DNA: TGTGCCAGCAGGCGGACTAGCGGGGTCCAAGAGACCCAGTACTTC.

There are many counts of this clonotype. The chain has TRBV6-1 and TRBJ1-1; 9 bases are a match to TRBD1. Germline CDR1 and CDR2: MNHNS and SASEGT. The CDR3 has 11 amino acids. J was trimmed by 11 bases and V by 8 bases; bases with no gene match: 6. The CDR3 loop reads CASLWTGDAFF. DNA for the CDR3: TGTGCCAGCCTTTGGACAGGGGATGCTTTCTTT.

This clonotype was seen a few times. This chain uses TRBV4-3 with TRBJ2-3; the D gene could be TRBD1 or TRBD2 (5 bases each). Trimming cost V 0 bases and J 4 bases, with 11 bases left between them. Germline CDR1 LGHNA, CDR2 YSLEER. This CDR3 is built from 15 residues. This CDR3 is CASSQDEGRADTQYF. CDR3 in DNA: TGCGCCAGCAGCCAAGATGAGGGGCGGGCAGATACGCAGTATTTT.

At least ten counts were recorded for this clonotype. The chain carries TRBV6-4 and TRBJ2-3; TRBD2 is a possible D gene (6 bases). Trimming stripped 5 bases from V and 0 bases from J, with 12 bases between. The germline CDR1 and CDR2 sequences are MRHNA and SNTAGT. The CDR3 totals 15 residues. The CDR3 loop reads CASSRDFVSTDTQYF. DNA for the CDR3: TGTGCCAGCAGTCGGGACTTCGTTAGCACAGATACGCAGTATTTT.

This clonotype was detected only a few times. The rearrangement joins TRBV7-8 to TRBJ2-3, with D perhaps TRBD2 (6 bases). Looked up from germline, CDR1 is SGHVS and CDR2 is FQNEAQ. V was clipped by 5 bases and J by 3 bases, with 12 bases between them. The length of the CDR3 is 14 residues. CDR3 DNA sequence: TGTGCCAGCAGCCCAGGAGGGCAGACAGATACGCAGTATTTT. Translated: CASSPGGQTDTQYF.

V is TRBV12-3 or TRBV12-4 and J is TRBJ1-5, with TRBD1 identical over 8 bases. Germline trimming cut 6 bases from V and 2 bases from J; bases unmatched to any gene: 15. The CDR3 contains 18 residues. The CDR3 region has the DNA TGTGCCAGCAGCCAGGGGGCGACAGGGGCGCGTGGCAATCAGCCCCAGCATTTT. Amino acid sequence: CASSQGATGARGNQPQHF.

This clonotype came up a few times. The V gene is TRBV9, the J gene TRBJ2-7; the match to TRBD2 covers 13 bases. Germline V CDR1 and CDR2: SGDLS, YYNGEE. Unmatched junction bases numbered 7, after V lost 3 bases and J lost 4 bases. The CDR3 has 16 amino acids. CDR3 in DNA: TGTGCCAGCAGCGCAGAACTAGCGGGAGGGCCGTACGAGCAGTACTTC. It codes for CASSAELAGGPYEQYF.

J is TRBJ2-1 and V is TRBV6-1, with TRBD1 as a possible D gene (5 bases). Germline CDR1 and CDR2: MNHNS and SASEGT. The V and J ends lost 7 bases and 0 bases respectively, with 13 bases between them. This CDR3 contains 15 residues. The CDR3 coding sequence is TGTGCCAGCATTATGACAGCGAGCTCCTACAATGAGCAGTTCTTC. It specifies CASIMTASSYNEQFF.